This T cell receptor (beta chain) was found in a study of blood T cells in healthy people across ages. V trimming: 3 bases; J trimming: 6 bases; junction bases outside the gene matches: 8. The CDR3 has 16 amino acids. Looked up from germline, CDR1 is SGHTA and CDR2 is FQGNSA. Combining a sample-barcoded 5' primer with a J-beta primer mix, a second PCR ran for 7 to 11 cycles. MiXCR was run by TCRdb on the 5' RACE reads, yielding one entry per CDR3 protein. The sample lists around 710,000 distinct CDR3 sequences; roughly 41% were seen once. The chain employs TRBV7-2 and TRBJ2-1; 10 nucleotides agree with TRBD2. Source material: blood. The receptor was derived from a woman in her fifties or sixties in good health. CDR3 region: CASSLQGLAATNEQFF. The CDR3 DNA reads TGTGCCAGCAGCTTGCAAGGACTAGCGGCTACCAATGAGCAGTTCTTC.